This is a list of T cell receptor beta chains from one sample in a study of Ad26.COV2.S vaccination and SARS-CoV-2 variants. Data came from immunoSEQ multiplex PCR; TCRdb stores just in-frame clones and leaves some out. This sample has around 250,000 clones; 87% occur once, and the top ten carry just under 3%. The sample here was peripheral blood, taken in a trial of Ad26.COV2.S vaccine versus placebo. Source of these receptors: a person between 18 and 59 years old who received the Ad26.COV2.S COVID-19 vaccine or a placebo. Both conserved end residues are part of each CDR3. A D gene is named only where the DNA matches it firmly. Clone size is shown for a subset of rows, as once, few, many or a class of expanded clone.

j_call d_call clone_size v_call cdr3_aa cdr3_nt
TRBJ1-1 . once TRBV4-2 CASRVDSTSGKAFF TGTGCCAGCAGAGTGGACAGCACCTCAGGGAAAGCTTTCTTT
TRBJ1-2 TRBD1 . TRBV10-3 CATYRTGGYTF TGTGCCACGTACCGGACAGGCGGCTACACCTTC
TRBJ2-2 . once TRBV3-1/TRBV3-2 CASTRWGEDTGELFF TGTGCCAGCACCCGATGGGGGGAAGACACCGGGGAGCTGTTTTTT
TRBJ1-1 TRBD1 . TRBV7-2 CASSRQTGEKAFF TGTGCCAGCAGCCGACAGACAGGGGAAAAAGCTTTCTTT
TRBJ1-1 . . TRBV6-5 CASSPSLGTEAFF TGTGCCAGCAGCCCCAGTTTAGGCACTGAAGCTTTCTTT
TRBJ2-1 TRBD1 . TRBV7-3 CASSPQAGTAYNEQFF TGTGCCAGCAGCCCTCAAGCCGGGACAGCTTACAATGAGCAGTTCTTC
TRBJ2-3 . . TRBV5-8 CASSLGVSTDTQYF TGTGCCAGCAGCTTGGGGGTTAGCACAGATACGCAGTATTTT
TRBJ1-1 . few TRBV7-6 CASSLEALVGEAFF TGTGCCAGCAGCTTAGAGGCGCTGGTAGGGGAAGCTTTCTTT
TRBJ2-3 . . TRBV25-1 CASRANPIRGEPDTQYF TGTGCCAGCAGAGCAAACCCGATCAGGGGCGAGCCAGATACGCAGTATTTT
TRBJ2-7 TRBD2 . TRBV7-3 CASSVAAGDEQYF TGTGCCAGCAGCGTAGCAGCGGGGGACGAGCAGTACTTC
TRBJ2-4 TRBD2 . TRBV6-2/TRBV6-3 CASSYPSNGGVDIQYF TGTGCCAGCAGTTACCCCTCCAACGGGGGGGTCGACATTCAGTACTTC
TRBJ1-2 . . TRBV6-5 CASSPTLDYGYTF TGTGCCAGCAGTCCTACCCTGGACTATGGCTACACCTTC
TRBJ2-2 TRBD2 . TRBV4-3 CASSRGTSGTGELFF TGCGCCAGCAGCCGCGGGACTAGCGGGACCGGGGAGCTGTTTTTT
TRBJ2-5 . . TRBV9 CASSDRIDRHQRETQYF TGTGCCAGCAGCGACCGCATAGACAGGCATCAGCGGGAGACCCAGTACTTC
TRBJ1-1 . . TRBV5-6 CASSPRSSVNTEAFF TGTGCCAGCAGCCCGCGGAGTTCGGTGAACACTGAAGCTTTCTTT
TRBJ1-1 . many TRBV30 CAWGHLEAHTMNTEAFF TGTGCCTGGGGCCACCTAGAGGCTCACACCATGAACACTGAAGCTTTCTTT
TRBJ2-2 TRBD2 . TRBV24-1 CATSDLGGDSGELFF TGTGCCACCAGTGACCTTGGGGGGGATTCCGGGGAGCTGTTTTTT
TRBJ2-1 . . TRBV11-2 CASSLEALAVEQFF TGTGCCAGCAGCTTAGAGGCGTTGGCGGTCGAGCAGTTCTTC
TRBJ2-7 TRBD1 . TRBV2 CASRAGTGSSYEQYF TGTGCCAGCAGGGCCGGGACAGGAAGCTCCTACGAGCAGTACTTC
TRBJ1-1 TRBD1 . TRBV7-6 CASSLAGTGGTEAFF TGTGCCAGCAGCTTAGCCGGGACAGGGGGCACTGAAGCTTTCTTT
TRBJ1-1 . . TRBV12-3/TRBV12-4 CAAGRVNTEAFF TGTGCCGCTGGGAGGGTGAACACTGAAGCTTTCTTT
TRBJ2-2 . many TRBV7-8 CASSLGRSTGELFF TGTGCCAGCAGCTTGGGCAGATCGACCGGGGAGCTGTTTTTT
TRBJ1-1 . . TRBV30 CAWTTELVTEAFF TGTGCCTGGACAACAGAGTTGGTCACTGAAGCTTTCTTT
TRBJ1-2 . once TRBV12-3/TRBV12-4 CASSSPAPGGTF TGTGCCAGCAGTTCCCCTGCCCCAGGTGGCACCTTC
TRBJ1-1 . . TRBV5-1 CASSSGTENTEAFF TGCGCCAGCAGCTCAGGGACGGAGAACACTGAAGCTTTCTTT
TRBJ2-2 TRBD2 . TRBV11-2 CASSSRLAGATGELFF TGTGCCAGCAGCTCCCGACTAGCGGGAGCCACCGGGGAGCTGTTTTTT
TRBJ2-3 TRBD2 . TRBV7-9 CASSSLQREYTDTQYF TGTGCCAGCAGCTCCTTACAGCGGGAGTACACAGATACGCAGTATTTT
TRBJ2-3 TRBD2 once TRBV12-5 CASGFISGSGTDTQYF TGTGCTAGTGGTTTCATAAGCGGGAGTGGCACAGATACGCAGTATTTT
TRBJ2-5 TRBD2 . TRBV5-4 CASSLGTRIQETQYF TGTGCCAGCAGCTTGGGGACTAGGATCCAAGAGACCCAGTACTTC
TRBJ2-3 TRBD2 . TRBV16 CASSLTGGRGLAGADTQYF TGTGCCAGCAGCCTCACCGGGGGCCGGGGACTAGCGGGGGCGGATACGCAGTATTTT
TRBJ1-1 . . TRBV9 CASSPRVNTEAFF TGTGCCAGCAGCCCCAGGGTGAACACTGAAGCTTTCTTT
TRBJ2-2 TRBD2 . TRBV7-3 CASSLGLAGNTGELFF TGTGCCAGCAGCTTAGGACTAGCGGGGAACACCGGGGAGCTGTTTTTT
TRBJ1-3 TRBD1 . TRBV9 CASSVTGQGSGNTIYF TGTGCCAGCAGCGTTACGGGACAGGGCTCTGGAAACACCATATATTTT
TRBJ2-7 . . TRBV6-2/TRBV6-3 CASSASYEQYF TGTGCCAGCAGCGCCTCCTACGAGCAGTACTTC
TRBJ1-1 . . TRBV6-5 CASSFRGTGNTEAFF TGTGCCAGCAGTTTCAGGGGTACAGGGAACACTGAAGCTTTCTTT
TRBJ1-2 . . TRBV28 CASSFILGGGDNPYGYTF TGTGCCAGCAGTTTTATCCTAGGGGGGGGCGATAACCCATATGGCTACACCTTC
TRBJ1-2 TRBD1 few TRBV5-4 CASRGRGRNYGYTF TGTGCCAGCAGAGGGAGGGGGCGAAACTATGGCTACACCTTC
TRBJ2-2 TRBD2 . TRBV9 CASSLGLAGGLNTGELFF TGTGCCAGCAGCCTAGGACTAGCGGGGGGACTGAACACCGGGGAGCTGTTTTTT
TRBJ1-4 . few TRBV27 CASSSQGLNEKLFF TGTGCCAGCAGTTCACAGGGACTTAATGAAAAACTGTTTTTT
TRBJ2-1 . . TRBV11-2 CASRLTDSYNEQFF TGTGCCAGCCGTCTGACGGACTCCTACAATGAGCAGTTCTTC
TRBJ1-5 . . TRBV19 CASSIEGGTAYQPQHF TGTGCCAGTAGTATAGAAGGCGGGACGGCATATCAGCCCCAGCATTTT
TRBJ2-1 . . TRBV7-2 CASSLARYFYNEQFF TGTGCCAGCAGCTTAGCGCGGTACTTTTACAATGAGCAGTTCTTC